This entry lists 19 T cell receptor beta chains sequenced from one sample in a study of blood T cell repertoires in COVID-19. Assay: immunoSEQ multiplex PCR; the TCRdb copy retains only in-frame clones and omits some. Counted here are a few hundred thousand clones, approximately 88% occurring once; the ten biggest clones make up about 6%. The sample was peripheral blood. The receptors stem from a man between 18 and 35 years old who had recovered from COVID-19.

As concerns this clone: Other DNA sequences in this sample translate to the same CDR3. The CDR3 loop is CAWSGQLNTEAFF. DNA for the CDR3: TGTGCCTGGAGTGGACAACTGAACACTGAAGCTTTCTTT. This chain connects TRBV30 to TRBJ1-1; D not certain. The CDR3 loop spans 13 amino acids. Trimming removed 1 base at V and 0 bases at J, with 6 bases between. Per the germline V gene, CDR1 is GTSNPN and CDR2 is SVGIG (reference sequence).

J is TRBJ1-5 and V is TRBV6-4; tentative D call: TRBD1 (6 bases). Trimming removed 4 bases from V and 6 bases from J, with 19 bases in between. The CDR3 contains 16 residues. Germline values: CDR1 MRHNA, CDR2 SNTAGT. The CDR3 loop is CASSVNLQGPAQPQHF. The CDR3 nucleotides read TGTGCCAGCAGTGTCAACCTACAGGGTCCCGCTCAGCCCCAGCATTTT.

This clone was counted ten times or more. This CDR3 is CASSYRGEQYF. As DNA, the CDR3 is TGTGCCAGCAGTTACAGGGGCGAGCAGTACTTC. V usage is TRBV6-5 and J usage is TRBJ2-7; tentatively, D is TRBD1 (5 bases). CDR3 length: 11 amino acids. V lost 2 bases and J lost 6, with 5 bases in between. CDR1 MNHEY and CDR2 SVGAGI come from the germline V gene.

CDR3 nucleotides: TGTGCCAGCAGTTCGAATGAGCAGTTCTTC. Translated: CASSSNEQFF. V and J are TRBV12-3 or TRBV12-4 and TRBJ2-1; D is unclear. The CDR3 is 10 amino acids. Trimming pared 4 bases from V and 7 bases from J, leaving 2 bases between.

This chain joins TRBV19 and TRBJ1-2, with 8 bases fitting TRBD1. Per the germline V gene, CDR1 is LNHDA and CDR2 is SQIVND (reference sequence). The CDR3 totals 16 residues. V lost 6 bases and J lost 6; bases outside the gene matches: 15. CDR3 DNA: TGTGCCAGTAGCGGACAGGGTGCGGGATTAGAAGATGGCTACACCTTC. It specifies CASSGQGAGLEDGYTF.

The chain combines TRBV12-3 or TRBV12-4 with TRBJ1-1; D unresolved. This CDR3 comprises 12 residues. V was pared by 2 bases and J by 7 bases, with 8 bases between. DNA of the CDR3: TGTGCCAGCAGTTTATCCCGCAGTGAAGCTTTCTTT. Its protein product is CASSLSRSEAFF.

The gene calls are TRBV29-1 and TRBJ2-7; 8 nucleotides align to TRBD1. CDR1 and CDR2 from the germline V gene are SQVTM and ANQGSEA. There are 15 residues in the CDR3. Trimming removed 4 bases from V and 3 bases from J; junction bases left unmatched: 11. CDR3 in DNA: TGCAGCGTTGGGGGATCACCGGGACAGGTCTACGAGCAGTACTTC. Residues: CSVGGSPGQVYEQYF.

This clone has just one count. The chain carries TRBV15 and TRBJ2-5; 8 bases are a match to TRBD1. In germline, CDR1 is LNHNV, CDR2 YYDKDF (reference sequence). This CDR3 has 15 residues. With V trimmed by 5 bases and J by 4 bases, 9 bases remained unmatched. CDR3 loop: CATSRDRSTAETQYF. The CDR3, as DNA: TGTGCCACCAGCCGGGACAGGAGTACCGCAGAGACCCAGTACTTC.

The J gene is TRBJ2-1, the V gene TRBV27; 11 nucleotides agree with TRBD1. The CDR3 runs 17 residues. Unmatched junction bases numbered 13, after V lost 9 bases and J lost 3 bases. The germline CDR1 and CDR2 sequences are MNHEY and SMNVEV (reference sequence). The chain's CDR3 is CASKPLGGTGGYNEQFF. In nucleotides, the CDR3 is TGTGCCAGTAAACCCCTGGGCGGGACAGGGGGCTACAATGAGCAGTTCTTC.

The chain uses TRBV14 and TRBJ1-2; D gene uncertain. With 2 bases removed from V and 6 bases from J, the gap between germline ends came to 10 bases. The CDR3 has 13 amino acids. Per the germline V gene, CDR1 is SGHDN and CDR2 is FVKESK. Here the CDR3 DNA reads TGTGCCAGCAGCCAACAGGATGTTGATGGCTACACCTTC. Protein product: CASSQQDVDGYTF.

In regard to this clone: The sample has other DNA sequences that encode this CDR3 too. The chain joins TRBV19 to TRBJ1-1, with D tentatively TRBD1 (5 bases). The ends were cut back, 2 bases at V and 4 bases at J, with 5 bases in the middle. The CDR3 length is 12 residues. CDR1 is LNHDA and CDR2 is SQIVND in the germline V gene (reference sequence). CDR3: CASSIQGTEAFF. The DNA for the CDR3 is TGTGCCAGTAGTATACAGGGCACTGAAGCTTTCTTT.

The chain has TRBV27 and TRBJ1-1, with 7 bases identical to TRBD1. CDR3 size: 12 residues. Germline V gene data show CDR1 as MNHEY and CDR2 as SMNVEV (reference sequence). Losses at the gene ends were 4 bases for V and 11 bases for J; bases not matched to a gene: 7. CDR3 nucleotide sequence: TGTGCCAGCAGTTCCGAGACAGGGTTGGCTTTCTTT. Its protein product is CASSSETGLAFF.

The chain recombines TRBV2 with TRBJ1-3; no firm D call. The germline gives CDR1 SNHLY, CDR2 FYNNEI. The CDR3 covers 14 residues. The V end was cut by 1 base, the J end by 7 bases, with 11 bases between. The CDR3 loop reads CASSEGRERNTIYF. The DNA of the CDR3 is TGTGCCAGCAGTGAAGGACGGGAGCGCAACACCATATATTTT.

J is TRBJ2-7 and V is TRBV11-2; tentative D call: TRBD1 (5 bases). V dropped 1 base and J dropped 2 bases, with 12 bases sitting between them. The CDR3 contains 15 residues. Germline V CDR1 and CDR2: SGHAT, FQNNGV. CDR3 nucleotides: TGTGCCAGCAGCTTAGTTTGGGGCGAGACCTACGAGCAGTACTTC. Amino acid sequence: CASSLVWGETYEQYF.

This chain joins TRBV30 and TRBJ1-6; D is possibly TRBD1 (6 bases). The V and J ends lost 4 bases and 1 base respectively, with 8 bases between them. The germline gives CDR1 GTSNPN, CDR2 SVGIG (reference sequence). The length of the CDR3 is 14 residues. The CDR3 loop is CAWMTGSYNSPLHF. The CDR3 nucleotides are TGTGCCTGGATGACAGGATCCTATAATTCACCCCTCCACTTT.

The chain recombines TRBV6-4 with TRBJ2-1, with 9 bases fitting TRBD2. Germline CDR1 and CDR2: MRHNA and SNTAGT. CDR3 length: 14 residues. J gave up 5 bases and V 4 bases, and 3 bases lay outside the gene matches. CDR3 nucleotide sequence: TGTGCCAGCAGTGCCAGCGGGAGGAACAATGAGCAGTTCTTC. Translation: CASSASGRNNEQFF.

The chain couples TRBV9 to TRBJ2-1; 10 bases fit TRBD2. The CDR3 length is 15 residues. Unmatched junction bases numbered 4, after V lost 2 bases and J lost 5 bases. CDR1 and CDR2 from the germline V gene are SGDLS and YYNGEE. Written as DNA, the CDR3 is TGTGCCAGCAGCGTTTGGAGCGGGGGGGACAATGAGCAGTTCTTC. Protein: CASSVWSGGDNEQFF.

About this clone: Mismatch with germline at one junction end may stem from a read error. The chain couples TRBV13 to TRBJ1-1, with D tentatively TRBD1 (6 bases). This CDR3 is 18 amino acids long. Germline CDR1 and CDR2: PRHDT and FYEKMQ (reference sequence). CDR3 sequence reads: CASSLGFETQGANSEAFF. In DNA, the CDR3 is TGTGCCAGCAGCCTCGGGTTTGAAACACAGGGAGCGAACAGTGAAGCTTTCTTT.

This sequence joins TRBV10-2 and TRBJ2-3, with 9 positions matching TRBD1. CDR3 length: 14 amino acids. V lost 1 base and J lost 4; bases outside the gene matches: 0. Looked up from germline, CDR1 is WSHSY and CDR2 is SAAADI. CDR3 in DNA: TGCGCCAGCAGTGAGTGGGACAGGGCAGATACGCAGTATTTT. It is translated as CASSEWDRADTQYF.